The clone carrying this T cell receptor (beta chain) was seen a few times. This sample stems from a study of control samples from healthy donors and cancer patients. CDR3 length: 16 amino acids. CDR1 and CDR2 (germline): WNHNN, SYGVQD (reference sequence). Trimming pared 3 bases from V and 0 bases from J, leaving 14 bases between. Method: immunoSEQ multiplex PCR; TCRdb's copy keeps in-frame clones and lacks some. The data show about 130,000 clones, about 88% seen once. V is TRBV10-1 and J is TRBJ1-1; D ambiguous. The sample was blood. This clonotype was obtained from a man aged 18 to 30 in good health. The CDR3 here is CASSEGDYLMNTEAFF. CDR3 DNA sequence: TGCGCCAGCAGTGAAGGCGACTACTTAATGAACACTGAAGCTTTCTTT.